This T cell receptor beta chain was identified in a study of cytomegalovirus exposure and HLA in healthy donors. Points from the study as a whole: Per a later analysis, HLA-associated TCR beta chains showed more clonal expansion than other, equally common TCR beta chains. Investigators reported about 160 TCR beta chains as tied to cytomegalovirus. According to an earlier analysis, most TCR beta V segments yielded productive rearrangements about 90% or about 30% of the time.

V lost 5 bases, J lost 5 bases, and 6 bases stayed unmatched. The CDR3 runs 14 residues. CDR1 and CDR2 from the germline V gene are SGHDN and FVKESK. Notes on this clone: Its cognate antigen is unknown.

13 Jbeta primers and 60 Vbeta primers were used for the PCR. Here immunoSEQ multiplex PCR was the method, and the copy in TCRdb shows in-frame clones only, minus some. The table records under 150,000 clones, over 75% of them present only once. Sequenced material: PBMCs. This chain uses TRBV14 with TRBJ2-7; 10 bases line up with TRBD1. The TCR originated in a boy younger than 18 in good health and CMV-seronegative. CDR3 in amino acids: CASSETGTGDEQYF. The CDR3 DNA reads TGTGCCAGCAGCGAAACCGGGACAGGGGACGAGCAGTACTTC.